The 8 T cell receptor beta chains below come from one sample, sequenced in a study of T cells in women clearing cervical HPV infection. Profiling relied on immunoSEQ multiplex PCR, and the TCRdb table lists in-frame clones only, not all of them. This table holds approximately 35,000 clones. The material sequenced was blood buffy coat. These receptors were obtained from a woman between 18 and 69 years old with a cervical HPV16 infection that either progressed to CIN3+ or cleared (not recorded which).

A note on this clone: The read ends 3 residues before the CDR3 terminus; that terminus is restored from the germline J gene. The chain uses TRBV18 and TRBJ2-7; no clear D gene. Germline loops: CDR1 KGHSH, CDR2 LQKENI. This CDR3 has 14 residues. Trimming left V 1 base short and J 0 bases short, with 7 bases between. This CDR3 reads CASSPLADSYEQYF. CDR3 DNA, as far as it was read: TGTGCCAGCTCACCACTGGCAGACTCCTACGAG.

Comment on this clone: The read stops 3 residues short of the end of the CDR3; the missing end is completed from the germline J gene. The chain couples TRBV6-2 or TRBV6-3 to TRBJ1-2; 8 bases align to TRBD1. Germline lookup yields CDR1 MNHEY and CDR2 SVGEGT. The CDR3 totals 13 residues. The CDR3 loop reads CASSFRDRPRYTF. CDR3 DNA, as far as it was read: TGTGCCAGCAGTTTCCGGGACAGGCCTCGC.

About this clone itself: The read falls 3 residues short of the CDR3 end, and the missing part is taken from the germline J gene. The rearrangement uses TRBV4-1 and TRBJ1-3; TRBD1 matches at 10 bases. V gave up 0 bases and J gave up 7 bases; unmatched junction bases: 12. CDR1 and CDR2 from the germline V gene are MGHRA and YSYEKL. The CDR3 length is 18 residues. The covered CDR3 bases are TGCGCCAGCAGCCAAGATCCGGGGGGAGACAGGGGGCATAACACC. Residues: CASSQDPGGDRGHNT. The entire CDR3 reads CASSQDPGGDRGHNTIYF.

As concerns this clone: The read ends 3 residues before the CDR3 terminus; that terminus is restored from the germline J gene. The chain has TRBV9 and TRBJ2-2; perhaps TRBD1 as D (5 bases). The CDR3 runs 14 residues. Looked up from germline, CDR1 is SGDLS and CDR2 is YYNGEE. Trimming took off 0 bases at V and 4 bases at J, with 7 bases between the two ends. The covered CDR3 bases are TGTGCCAGCAGCGTAGACCAGGGCACCGGGGAG. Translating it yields CASSVDQGTGE. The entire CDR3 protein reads CASSVDQGTGELFF.

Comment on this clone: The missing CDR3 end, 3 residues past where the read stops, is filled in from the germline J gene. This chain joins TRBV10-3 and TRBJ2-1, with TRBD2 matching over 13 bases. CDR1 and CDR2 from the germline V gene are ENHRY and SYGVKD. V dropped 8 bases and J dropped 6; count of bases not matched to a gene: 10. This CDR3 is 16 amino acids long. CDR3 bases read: TGTGCCATCGCCGCAGGACTAGCGGGAGTAAGCAATGAG. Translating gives CAIAAGLAGVSNE. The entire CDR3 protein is CAIAAGLAGVSNEQFF.

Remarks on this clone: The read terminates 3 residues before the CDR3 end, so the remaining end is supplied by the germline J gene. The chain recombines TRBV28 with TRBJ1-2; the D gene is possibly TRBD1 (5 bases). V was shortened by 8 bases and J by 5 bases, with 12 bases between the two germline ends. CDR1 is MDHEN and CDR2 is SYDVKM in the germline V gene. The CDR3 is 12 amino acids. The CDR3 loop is CASLDRLYGYTF. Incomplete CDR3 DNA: TGTGCCAGCCTAGACAGACTTTATGGC.

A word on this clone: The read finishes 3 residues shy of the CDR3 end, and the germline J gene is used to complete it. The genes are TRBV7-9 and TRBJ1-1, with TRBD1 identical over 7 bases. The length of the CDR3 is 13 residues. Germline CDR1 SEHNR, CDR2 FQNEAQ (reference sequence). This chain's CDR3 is CASSHPDRAQAFF. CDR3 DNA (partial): TGTGCCAGCAGCCATCCTGACAGGGCCCAA. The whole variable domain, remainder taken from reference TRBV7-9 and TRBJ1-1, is DTGVSQNPRHKITKRGQNVTFRCDPISEHNRLYWYRQTLGQGPEFLTYFQNEAQLEKSRLLSDRFSAERPKGSFSTLEIQRTEQGDSAMYLCASSHPDRAQAFFGQGTRLTVV.

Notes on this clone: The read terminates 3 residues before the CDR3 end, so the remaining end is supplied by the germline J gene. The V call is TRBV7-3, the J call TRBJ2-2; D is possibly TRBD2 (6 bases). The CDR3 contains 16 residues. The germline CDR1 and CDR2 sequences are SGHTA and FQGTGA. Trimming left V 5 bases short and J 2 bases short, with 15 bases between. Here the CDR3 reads CASSKMGGVNTGELFF. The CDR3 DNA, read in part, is TGTGCCAGCAGCAAGATGGGGGGAGTCAACACCGGGGAG.